The TCR beta chain under discussion was sequenced for a study of T cell repertoires in cytomegalovirus infection. Study overall: Signatures in public TCR beta sequences pointed to both CMV infection and matching HLA type. Study-level results: Dominant in the ex vivo response were TCR beta clonotypes restricted by HLA-C and specific for CMV. Cumulated frequencies of public TCR beta families served to identify carriers of CMV plus the relevant HLA.

MiXCR, applied by TCRdb to the reads, yields one record per CDR3 protein. Among some 450,000 distinct CDR3 sequences, approximately 32% were seen once, and the ten largest hold 12% to 15%. This clonotype was counted at least ten times. Its antigen is still unknown. The CDR3 is made up of 14 amino acids. Per germline, CDR1 SGHTA and CDR2 FQGNSA. Trimming pared 1 base from V and 6 bases from J, leaving 13 bases between. The sample consisted of PBMCs. The chain is built from TRBV7-2 and TRBJ2-7; weak D call: TRBD2 (5 bases). The sequence was obtained from a human donor in good health (CMV status not recorded). Some clones in this sample may be carry-over from other donors' samples. DNA of the CDR3: TGTGCCAGCAGCTTAGATTATATTAGCGTCGAGCAGTACTTC. As protein: CASSLDYISVEQYF.